This T cell receptor (beta chain) came from a study of circulating and synovial CD4+ cells in juvenile arthritis. Overall study findings and caveats: Overlap with synovium rose as more T cells were sequenced. Circulating pathogenic-like and bulk T cells looked alike by Vbeta family usage. T cell genome counts differed by at least an order of magnitude between CPL and CD4 samples. Diversity here was lower than in bulk blood CD4 cells.

The CDR3 spans 13 residues. Germline V lookup: CDR1 GTSNPN, CDR2 SVGIG (reference sequence). Trimming left V 3 bases short and J 1 base short, with 9 bases between. Produced via immunoSEQ multiplex PCR; TCRdb's table is partial and in-frame only. Among just over 35,000 clones listed, about 94% were seen once. Regarding this clone: Its antigen is still unknown.

The chain joins TRBV30 to TRBJ1-1; weak D call: TRBD1 (5 bases). The TCR was taken from a human donor with juvenile idiopathic arthritis. Sequencing input: CD4+ T cells from blood. CDR3 sequence (DNA): TGTGCCTGGAGAGGGGTTACGAACACTGAAGCTTTCTTT. Translated, it gives CAWRGVTNTEAFF.